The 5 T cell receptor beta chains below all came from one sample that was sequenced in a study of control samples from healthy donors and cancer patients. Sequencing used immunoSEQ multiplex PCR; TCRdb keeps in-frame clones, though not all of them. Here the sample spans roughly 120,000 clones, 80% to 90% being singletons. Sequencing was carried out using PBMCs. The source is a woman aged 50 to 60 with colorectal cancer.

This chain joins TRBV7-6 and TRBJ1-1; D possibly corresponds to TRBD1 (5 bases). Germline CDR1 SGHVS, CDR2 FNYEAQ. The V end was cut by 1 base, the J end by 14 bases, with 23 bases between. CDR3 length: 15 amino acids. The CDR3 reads CASSLVDSGEQKEFF. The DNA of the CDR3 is TGTGCCAGCAGCTTAGTGGATTCGGGGGAGCAAAAAGAATTCTTT.

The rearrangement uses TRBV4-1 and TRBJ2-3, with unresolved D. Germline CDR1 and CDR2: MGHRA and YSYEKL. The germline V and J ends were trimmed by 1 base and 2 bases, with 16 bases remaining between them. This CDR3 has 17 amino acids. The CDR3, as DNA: TGCGCCAGCAGCCAAGGAAGGGTAATCTCCTTCACAGATACGCAGTATTTT. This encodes CASSQGRVISFTDTQYF.

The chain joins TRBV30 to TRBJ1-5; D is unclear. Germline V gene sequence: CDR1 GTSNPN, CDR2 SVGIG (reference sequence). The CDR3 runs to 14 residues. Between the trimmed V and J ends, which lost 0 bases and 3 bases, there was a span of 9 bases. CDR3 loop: CAWSVLGNNQPQHF. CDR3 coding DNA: TGTGCCTGGAGTGTACTAGGGAACAATCAGCCCCAGCATTTT.

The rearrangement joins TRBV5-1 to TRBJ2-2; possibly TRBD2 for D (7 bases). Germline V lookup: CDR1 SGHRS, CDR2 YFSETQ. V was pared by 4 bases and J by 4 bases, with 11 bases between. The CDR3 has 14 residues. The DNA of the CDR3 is TGCGCCAGCAGCAGCGGGACATCCACCGGGGAGCTGTTTTTT. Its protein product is CASSSGTSTGELFF.

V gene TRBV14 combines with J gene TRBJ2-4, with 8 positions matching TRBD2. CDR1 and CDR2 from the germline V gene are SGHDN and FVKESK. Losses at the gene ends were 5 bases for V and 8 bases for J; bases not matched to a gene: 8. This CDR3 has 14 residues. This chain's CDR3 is CASSSGLDGDIQYF. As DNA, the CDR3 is TGTGCCAGCAGCTCGGGACTAGATGGGGACATTCAGTACTTC.